This record looks at one T cell receptor (beta chain) sequence and its context. Looked up from germline, CDR1 is MNHNS and CDR2 is SASEGT. The V end was cut by 6 bases, the J end by 2 bases, with 16 bases between. The CDR3 totals 15 residues. The data are from a study of T cell changes during pregnancy in multiple sclerosis. TCRdb's table, derived via immunoSEQ multiplex PCR, lists solely in-frame clones and lacks some. This table has 60,000 to 70,000 clones, under 95% appearing once. V and J are TRBV6-1 and TRBJ2-5, with D perhaps TRBD2 (6 bases). The sequence came from a female donor in good health, enrolled as a control in a pregnancy study. Specimen: peripheral blood, collected in the third trimester of pregnancy. This CDR3 reads CASRKEGQQQETQYF. Written as DNA, the CDR3 is TGTGCCAGCAGGAAGGAGGGGCAGCAACAAGAGACCCAGTACTTC.